These T cell receptor beta chains were read from a single sample in a study of blood T cell repertoires in COVID-19. TCRdb keeps only in-frame clones here, not all; method: immunoSEQ multiplex PCR. The table includes about 93,000 clones, more than 65% detected once. The sample taken for sequencing was peripheral blood. The receptors derive from a human donor in a cohort sampled during active COVID-19. The CDR3 runs from the conserved cysteine through the conserved F or W. The D gene is left open where the match is weak. A row's size may be missing; if present it is once, few, many or a size class.

.	.	TRBV7-9	TRBJ1-6	TGTGCCAGCAGCTTGGACAGCCCTAATTCACCCCTCCACTTT	CASSLDSPNSPLHF
.	.	TRBV5-1	TRBJ2-1	TGCGCCAGTACTCGACATCCCGGATTTCGTGAGCAGTTCTTC	CASTRHPGFREQFF
TRBD1	.	TRBV28	TRBJ2-2	TGTGCCAGCAGTTCTACAGGGGAAAAGGCCGGGGAGCTGTTTTTT	CASSSTGEKAGELFF
TRBD1	.	TRBV5-1	TRBJ1-4	TGCGCCAGCAGCGCGGGGGTAGACAGGGGCAACGAAAAACTGTTTTTT	CASSAGVDRGNEKLFF
.	.	TRBV15	TRBJ2-7	TGTGCCACCAGCAGAGATAGAGACAGGAGGTACGAGCAGTACTTC	CATSRDRDRRYEQYF
TRBD2	once	TRBV6-6	TRBJ2-7	TGTGCCAGCAGTCCCCGGGGGGAGCGGGAGGCCTACGAGCAGTACTTC	CASSPRGEREAYEQYF
.	.	TRBV28	TRBJ1-1	TGTGCCAGCAGTTTAGGGTCAGGGTGGACTGAAGCTTTCTTT	CASSLGSGWTEAFF
.	.	TRBV11-3	TRBJ2-2	TGTGCCAGCAGCCCCAGGGTAGGAGGGGAGCTGTTTTTT	CASSPRVGGELFF
TRBD2	once	TRBV28	TRBJ2-7	TGTGCCAGCAGCCGAGCGATTAGCGGGCGTTTCTCCTACGAGCAGTACTTC	CASSRAISGRFSYEQYF
.	once	TRBV6-5	TRBJ2-7	TGTGCCAGCAGTACCGACAAGGCGGGCTACGAGCAGTACTTC	CASSTDKAGYEQYF
.	.	TRBV19	TRBJ2-3	TGTGCCAGTAGTCGACTAGTTGTCGTGGGAAGCACAGATACGCAGTATTTT	CASSRLVVVGSTDTQYF
.	.	TRBV28	TRBJ1-6	TGTGCCAGCAGTTCAAACCGGGGGAAATGGTATAATTCACCCCTCCACTTT	CASSSNRGKWYNSPLHF
TRBD1	few	TRBV4-1	TRBJ1-5	TGCGCCAGCAGCCAAGATGTGGCAGGGGGCCGGCAGCCCCAGCATTTT	CASSQDVAGGRQPQHF
.	.	TRBV6-6	TRBJ1-1	TGTGCCAGCATTGCGGGGGGGTACACTGAAGCTTTCTTT	CASIAGGYTEAFF
.	.	TRBV28	TRBJ2-3	TGTGCCAGCAGTACTAGCCGAAGACGCACAGATACGCAGTATTTT	CASSTSRRRTDTQYF
TRBD1	few	TRBV19	TRBJ1-1	TGTGCCAGTAGTGCGGACAGGTTCGGGACTGAAGCTTTCTTT	CASSADRFGTEAFF
.	.	TRBV5-1	TRBJ2-1	TGCGCCAGCTCGAGGGGGAGCTCCTACAATGAGCAGTTCTTC	CASSRGSSYNEQFF
TRBD2	few	TRBV19	TRBJ2-7	TGTGCCAGTAGTATTGGTACTAGCGATATCTACGAGCAGTACTTC	CASSIGTSDIYEQYF
TRBD2	once	TRBV5-1	TRBJ2-1	TGCGCCAGCAGCTCGGCTAGCGGGGGGCCCAATGAGCAGTTCTTC	CASSSASGGPNEQFF
TRBD2	.	TRBV15	TRBJ2-2	TGTGCCACCAGCGCACGACTAGCGGGAGGGCCGGGCACCGGGGAGCTGTTTTTT	CATSARLAGGPGTGELFF
.	.	TRBV7-9	TRBJ1-1	TGTGCCAGCAGCTTAGTGGGAAGGGGAGAAGCTTTCTTT	CASSLVGRGEAFF
.	.	TRBV20-1	TRBJ2-2	TGCAGTGCTAGTTCGGGGATTCGCACCGGGGAGCTGTTTTTT	CSASSGIRTGELFF
TRBD1	few	TRBV14	TRBJ2-1	TGTGCCAGCAGCCAAGGGCGGGGGACAGGGTTGGATGAGCAGTTCTTC	CASSQGRGTGLDEQFF
TRBD2	few	TRBV7-3	TRBJ2-1	TGTGCCAGCAGCCTAACTAGCGGCCCCTTCAATGAGCAGTTCTTC	CASSLTSGPFNEQFF
TRBD2	.	TRBV20-1	TRBJ2-6	TGCAGTGCTAGTCAACTAGCGGGAGTCGGGGCCAACGTCCTGACTTTC	CSASQLAGVGANVLTF
.	.	TRBV7-3	TRBJ2-2	TGTGCCAGCAGCCAAGGGAGTCGGGAGCTGTTTTTT	CASSQGSRELFF
TRBD1	.	TRBV7-9	TRBJ1-2	TGTGCCAGCAGCTTGGTCTCACAGGGGAATGGCTACACCTTC	CASSLVSQGNGYTF
TRBD2	.	TRBV7-9	TRBJ2-7	TGTGCCAGCAGCTCCCCGGGACTAGCGGGCTACGAGCAGTACTTC	CASSSPGLAGYEQYF
TRBD1	.	TRBV19	TRBJ2-7	TGTGCCAGTAGTACCCTTGGACAGGGGACCACCTACGAGCAGTACTTC	CASSTLGQGTTYEQYF
TRBD2	.	TRBV7-9	TRBJ2-7	TGTGCCAGCAGCCCTAGCGGTCCAGTTTTGGGCGAGCAGTACTTC	CASSPSGPVLGEQYF
.	.	TRBV5-4	TRBJ2-1	TGTGCCAGCAGCCCGGCGGGCTACAATGAGCAGTTCTTC	CASSPAGYNEQFF
TRBD1	.	TRBV27	TRBJ1-6	TGTGCCAGCAGTCCCGTGGACAGGGGAAATTCACCCCTCCACTTT	CASSPVDRGNSPLHF
.	.	TRBV28	TRBJ2-3	TGTGCCAGCAGTCCCGCGATAGGGGGGGGCGCAGATACGCAGTATTTT	CASSPAIGGGADTQYF